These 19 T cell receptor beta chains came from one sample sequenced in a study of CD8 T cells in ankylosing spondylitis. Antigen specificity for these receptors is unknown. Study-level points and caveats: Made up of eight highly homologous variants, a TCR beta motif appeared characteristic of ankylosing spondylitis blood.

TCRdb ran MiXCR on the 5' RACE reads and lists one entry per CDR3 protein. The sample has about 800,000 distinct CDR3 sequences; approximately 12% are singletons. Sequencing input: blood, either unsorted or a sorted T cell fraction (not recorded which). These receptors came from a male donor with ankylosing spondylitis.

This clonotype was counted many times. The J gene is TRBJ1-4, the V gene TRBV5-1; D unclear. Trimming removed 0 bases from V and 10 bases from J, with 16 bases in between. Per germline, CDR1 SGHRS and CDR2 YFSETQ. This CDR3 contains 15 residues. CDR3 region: CASSLEGSSGGKLFF. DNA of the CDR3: TGCGCCAGCAGCTTGGAAGGGTCCAGCGGCGGAAAACTGTTTTTT.

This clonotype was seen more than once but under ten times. The CDR3 here is CASPSTQYEQYF. The CDR3 DNA reads TGCGCCAGCCCATCTACCCAATACGAGCAGTACTTC. J is TRBJ2-7 and V is TRBV5-1; D call uncertain. With 7 bases removed from V and 4 bases from J, the gap between germline ends came to 12 bases. The CDR3 sequence is 12 residues long. Germline CDR1 and CDR2: SGHRS and YFSETQ.

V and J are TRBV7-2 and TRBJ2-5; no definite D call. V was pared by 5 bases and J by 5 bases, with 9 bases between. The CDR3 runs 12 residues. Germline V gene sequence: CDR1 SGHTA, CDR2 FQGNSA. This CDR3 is CASSRTLETQYF. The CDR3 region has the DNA TGTGCCAGCAGCAGGACCCTTGAGACCCAGTACTTC.

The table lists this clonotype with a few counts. CDR3 sequence: CSANIAGGGETQYF. The CDR3 DNA reads TGCAGTGCCAACATAGCGGGAGGAGGGGAGACCCAGTACTTC. The chain links TRBV20-1 to TRBJ2-5; 10 nucleotides align to TRBD2. The CDR3 is 14 amino acids. V lost 6 bases, J lost 5 bases, and 9 bases stayed unmatched. CDR1 and CDR2 (germline): DFQATT, SNEGSKA (reference sequence).

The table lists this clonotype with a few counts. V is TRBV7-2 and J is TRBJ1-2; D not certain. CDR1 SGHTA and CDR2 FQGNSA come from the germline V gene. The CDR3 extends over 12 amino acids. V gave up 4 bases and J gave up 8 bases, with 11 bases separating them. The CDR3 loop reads CASSSMYGGYTF. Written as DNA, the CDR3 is TGTGCCAGCAGCTCTATGTACGGAGGCTACACCTTC.

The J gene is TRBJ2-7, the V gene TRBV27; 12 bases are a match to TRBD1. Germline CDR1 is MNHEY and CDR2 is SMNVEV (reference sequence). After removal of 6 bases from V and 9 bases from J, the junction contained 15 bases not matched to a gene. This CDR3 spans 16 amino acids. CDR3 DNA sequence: TGTGCCAGCAGATCTATCCTAAGGGGACAGGGGGCTGCGCAGTACTTC. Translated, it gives CASRSILRGQGAAQYF.

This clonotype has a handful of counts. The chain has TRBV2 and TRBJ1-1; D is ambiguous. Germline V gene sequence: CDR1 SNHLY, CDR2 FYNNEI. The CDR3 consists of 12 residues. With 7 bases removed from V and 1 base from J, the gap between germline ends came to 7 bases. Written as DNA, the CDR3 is TGTGCCAGCACAAAAGAGAACACTGAAGCTTTCTTT. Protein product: CASTKENTEAFF.

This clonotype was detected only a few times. CDR3 nucleotides: TGCAGTGCTAGAGAAGGGGGCGATGAAGCTTTCTTT. Its translation is CSAREGGDEAFF. The V call is TRBV20-1, the J call TRBJ1-1, with 7 bases identical to TRBD1. Trimming cost V 0 bases and J 7 bases; bases outside gene matches: 2. Germline V gives CDR1 DFQATT, CDR2 SNEGSKA (reference sequence). This CDR3 comprises 12 residues.

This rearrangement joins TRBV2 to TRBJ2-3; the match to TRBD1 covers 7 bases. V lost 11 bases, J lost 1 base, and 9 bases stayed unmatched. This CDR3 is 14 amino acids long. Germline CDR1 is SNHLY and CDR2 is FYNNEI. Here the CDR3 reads CAGSTGSGTDTQYF. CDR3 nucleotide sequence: TGTGCCGGATCGACAGGGTCGGGCACAGATACGCAGTATTTT.

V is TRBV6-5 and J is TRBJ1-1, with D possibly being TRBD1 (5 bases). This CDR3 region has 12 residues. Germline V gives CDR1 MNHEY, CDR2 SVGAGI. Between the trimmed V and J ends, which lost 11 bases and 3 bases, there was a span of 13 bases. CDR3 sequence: CASGTWDTEAFF. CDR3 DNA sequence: TGTGCCTCCGGGACGTGGGACACTGAAGCTTTCTTT.

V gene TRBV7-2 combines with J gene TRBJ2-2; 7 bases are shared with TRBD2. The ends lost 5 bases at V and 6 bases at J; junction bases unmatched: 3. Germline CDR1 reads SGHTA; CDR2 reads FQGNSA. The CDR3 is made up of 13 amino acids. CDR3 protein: CASSPRGSGELFF. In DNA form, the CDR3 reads TGTGCCAGCAGCCCGCGGGGGTCCGGGGAGCTGTTTTTT.

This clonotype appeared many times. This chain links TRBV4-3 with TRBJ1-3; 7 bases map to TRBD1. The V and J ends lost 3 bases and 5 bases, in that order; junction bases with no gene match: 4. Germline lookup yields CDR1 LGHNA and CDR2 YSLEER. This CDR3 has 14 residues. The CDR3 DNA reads TGCGCCAGCAGCCACCGGACAGGCCGAAACACCATATATTTT. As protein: CASSHRTGRNTIYF.

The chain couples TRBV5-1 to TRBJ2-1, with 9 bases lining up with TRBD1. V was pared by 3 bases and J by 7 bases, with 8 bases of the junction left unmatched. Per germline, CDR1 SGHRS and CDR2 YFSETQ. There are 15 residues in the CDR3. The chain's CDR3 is CASSSPDRGNNEQFF. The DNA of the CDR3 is TGCGCCAGCAGCTCCCCGGACAGGGGTAATAATGAGCAGTTCTTC. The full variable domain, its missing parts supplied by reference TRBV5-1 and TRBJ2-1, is KAGVTQTPRYLIKTRGQQVTLSCSPISGHRSVSWYQQTPGQGLQFLFEYFSETQRNKGNFPGRFSGRQFSNSRSEMNVSTLELGDSALYLCASSSPDRGNNEQFFGPGTRLTVL.

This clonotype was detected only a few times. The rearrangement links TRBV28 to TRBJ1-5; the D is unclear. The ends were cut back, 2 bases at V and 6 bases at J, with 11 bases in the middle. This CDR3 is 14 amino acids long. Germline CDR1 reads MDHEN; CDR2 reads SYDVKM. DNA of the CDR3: TGTGCCAGCAGTTTACTTCTGAGGGTTCAGCCCCAGCATTTT. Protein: CASSLLLRVQPQHF.

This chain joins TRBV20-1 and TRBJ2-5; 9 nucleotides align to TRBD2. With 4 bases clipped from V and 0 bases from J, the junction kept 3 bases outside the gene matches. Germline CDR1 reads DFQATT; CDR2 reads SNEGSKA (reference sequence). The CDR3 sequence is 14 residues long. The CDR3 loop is CSAISGSYQETQYF. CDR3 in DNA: TGCAGTGCTATTAGCGGGAGTTACCAAGAGACCCAGTACTTC.

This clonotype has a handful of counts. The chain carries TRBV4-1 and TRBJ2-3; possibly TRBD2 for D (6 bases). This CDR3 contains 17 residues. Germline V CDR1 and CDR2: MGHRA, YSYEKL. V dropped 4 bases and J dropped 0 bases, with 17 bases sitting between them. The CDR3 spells CASSRLGGALSTDTQYF. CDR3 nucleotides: TGCGCCAGCAGCCGACTGGGCGGGGCTCTTAGCACAGATACGCAGTATTTT.

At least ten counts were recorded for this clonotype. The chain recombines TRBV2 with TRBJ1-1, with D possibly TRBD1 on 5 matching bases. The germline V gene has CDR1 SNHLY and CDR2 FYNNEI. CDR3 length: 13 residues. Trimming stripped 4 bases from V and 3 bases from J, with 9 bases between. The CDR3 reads CASSGGRDTEAFF. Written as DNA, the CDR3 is TGTGCCAGCAGTGGGGGGAGGGACACTGAAGCTTTCTTT.

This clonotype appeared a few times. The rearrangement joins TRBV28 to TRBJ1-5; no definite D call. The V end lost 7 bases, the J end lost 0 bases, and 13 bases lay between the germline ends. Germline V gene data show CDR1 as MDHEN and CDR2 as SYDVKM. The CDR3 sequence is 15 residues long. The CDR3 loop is CASMYFRNSNQPQHF. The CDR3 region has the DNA TGTGCCAGCATGTATTTCCGTAATAGCAATCAGCCCCAGCATTTT.

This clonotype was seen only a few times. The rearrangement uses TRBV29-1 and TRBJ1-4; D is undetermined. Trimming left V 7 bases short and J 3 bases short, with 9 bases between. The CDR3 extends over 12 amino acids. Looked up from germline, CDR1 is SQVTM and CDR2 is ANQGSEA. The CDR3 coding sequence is TGCAGCGCGGGCATATCTAATGAAAAACTGTTTTTT. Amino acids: CSAGISNEKLFF.